This is a list of T cell receptor beta chains from one sample in a study of cytomegalovirus exposure and HLA in healthy donors. Using immunoSEQ multiplex PCR, the repertoire was profiled, and TCRdb retains in-frame clones only, with some absent. The table records about 60,000 clones, around 70% of them present only once. The sample was PBMCs. These receptors originate from a woman aged 60-75 years in good health and CMV-seropositive. The CDR3 runs from the conserved cysteine through the conserved F or W. The order of the fields is CDR3 length, V gene, D gene, clone size, J gene, CDR3 DNA, CDR3 protein. D genes are given only for firm matches. Only some rows state a clone size, as once, few, many or a class for expanded clones.

16,TRBV18,.,few,TRBJ2-1,TGTGCCAGCTCACCGCGTGGGAAACAGGGTTTTGATGAGCAGTTCTTC,CASSPRGKQGFDEQFF
13,TRBV7-6,.,few,TRBJ2-5,TGTGCCAGCAGCTTAGTACAACCACCCACCCAGTACTTC,CASSLVQPPTQYF
13,TRBV7-2,TRBD1,.,TRBJ1-2,TGTGCCAGCAGCTTAGGGACAGGGGTTGGCTACACCTTC,CASSLGTGVGYTF
15,TRBV7-2,.,few,TRBJ2-3,TGTGCCAGCATCCAAGGTCTCAGTATAACAGGTACGCAGTATTTT,CASIQGLSITGTQYF
16,TRBV7-2,TRBD2,few,TRBJ2-5,TGTGCCAGCAGCTTAGACCAGGGAGGGTTCGGGGAGACCCAGTACTTC,CASSLDQGGFGETQYF
16,TRBV10-2,TRBD2,.,TRBJ2-3,TGCGCCAGCAGTGAGTGGGCTAGCGGGGCTGGAGATACGCAGTATTTT,CASSEWASGAGDTQYF
17,TRBV7-2,TRBD1,few,TRBJ2-3,TGTGCCAGCAGCCATTTCCAGTCGGATAGGGGGCGAGATACGCAGTATTTT,CASSHFQSDRGRDTQYF
15,TRBV5-6,TRBD1,once,TRBJ1-2,TGTGCCAGCAGTGTGGCACAGGGGGCGGGGTATGGCTACACCTTC,CASSVAQGAGYGYTF
17,TRBV19,.,.,TRBJ2-6,TGTGCCAGTAGTCCAGACAGGACAGAGGCTGGGGCCAACGTCCTGACTTTC,CASSPDRTEAGANVLTF
15,TRBV7-8,TRBD1,.,TRBJ1-5,TGTGCCAGCAGCTTAGAAGAGGGGGCATATAAACCCCAGCATTTT,CASSLEEGAYKPQHF
14,TRBV5-5,.,.,TRBJ1-4,TGTGCCAGCACCAGGACAGTTGCTAATGAAAAACTGTTTTTT,CASTRTVANEKLFF
13,TRBV7-2,.,.,TRBJ2-2,TGTGCCAGCAGCCCAGGGATGGGGGGGGAGCTGTTTTTT,CASSPGMGGELFF
15,TRBV15,TRBD1,once,TRBJ1-5,TGTGCCACCAGCAGGGGGACAGGGATTGGACAGCCCCAGCATTTT,CATSRGTGIGQPQHF
17,TRBV7-8,TRBD1,.,TRBJ2-3,TGTGCCAGCAGCTCCCGGGGCCGGGACAGGGGTAGAGATACGCAGTATTTT,CASSSRGRDRGRDTQYF
15,TRBV4-1,.,few,TRBJ2-3,TGTGCCAGCAGCCCCAGGGACACTAGCACAGATACGCAGTATTTT,CASSPRDTSTDTQYF
14,TRBV9,.,.,TRBJ2-7,TGTGCCAGCAGCGTAGCCGAGACAGGATACGAGCAGTACTTC,CASSVAETGYEQYF
12,TRBV5-1,TRBD2,.,TRBJ2-1,TGCGCCAGCAGTTGGGGGGGGGATGAGCAGTTCTTC,CASSWGGDEQFF
12,TRBV18,.,.,TRBJ1-2,TGTGCCAGCTCAGCAGGGTCCTATGGCTACACCTTC,CASSAGSYGYTF
15,TRBV7-2,.,.,TRBJ1-3,TGTGCCAGCAGCTTTTTGGGGGGGGCAGGAAACACCATATATTTT,CASSFLGGAGNTIYF
15,TRBV11-2,TRBD1,few,TRBJ1-4,TGTGCCAGCAGCTTAACCGGGACAGTTAATGAAAAACTGTTTTTT,CASSLTGTVNEKLFF